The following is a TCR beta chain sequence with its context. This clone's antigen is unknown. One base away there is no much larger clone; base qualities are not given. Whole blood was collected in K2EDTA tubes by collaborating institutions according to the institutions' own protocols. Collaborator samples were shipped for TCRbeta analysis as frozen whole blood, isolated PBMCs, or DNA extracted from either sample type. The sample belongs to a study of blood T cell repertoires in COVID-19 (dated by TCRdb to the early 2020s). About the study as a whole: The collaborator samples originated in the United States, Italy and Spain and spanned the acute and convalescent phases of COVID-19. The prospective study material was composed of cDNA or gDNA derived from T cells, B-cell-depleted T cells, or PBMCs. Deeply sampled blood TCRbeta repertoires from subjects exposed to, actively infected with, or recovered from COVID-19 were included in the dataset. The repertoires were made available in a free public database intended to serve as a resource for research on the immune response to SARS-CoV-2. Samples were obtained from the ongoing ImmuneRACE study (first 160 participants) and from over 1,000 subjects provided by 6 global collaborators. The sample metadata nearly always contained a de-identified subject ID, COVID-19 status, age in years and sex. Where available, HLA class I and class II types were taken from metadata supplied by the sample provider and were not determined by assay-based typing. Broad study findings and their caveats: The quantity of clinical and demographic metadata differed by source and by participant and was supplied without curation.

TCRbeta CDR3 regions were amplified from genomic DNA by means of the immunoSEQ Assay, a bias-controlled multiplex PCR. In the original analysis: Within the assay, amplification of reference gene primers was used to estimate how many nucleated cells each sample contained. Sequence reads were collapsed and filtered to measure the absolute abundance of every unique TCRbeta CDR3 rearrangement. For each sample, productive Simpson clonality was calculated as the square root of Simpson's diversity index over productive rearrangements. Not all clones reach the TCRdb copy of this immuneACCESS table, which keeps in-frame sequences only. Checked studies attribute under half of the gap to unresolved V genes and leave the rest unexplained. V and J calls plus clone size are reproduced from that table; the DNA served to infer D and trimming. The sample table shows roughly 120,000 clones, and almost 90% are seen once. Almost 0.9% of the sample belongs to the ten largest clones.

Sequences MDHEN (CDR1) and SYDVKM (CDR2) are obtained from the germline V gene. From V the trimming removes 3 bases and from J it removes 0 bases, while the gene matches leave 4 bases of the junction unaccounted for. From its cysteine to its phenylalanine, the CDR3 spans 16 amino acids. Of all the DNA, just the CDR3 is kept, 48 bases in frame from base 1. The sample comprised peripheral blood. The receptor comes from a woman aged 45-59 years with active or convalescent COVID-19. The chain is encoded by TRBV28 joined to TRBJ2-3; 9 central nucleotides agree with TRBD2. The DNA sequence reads TGTGCCAGCAGTTTCTTCACTAGCGGGAGCACAGATACGCAGTATTTT. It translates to CASSFFTSGSTDTQYF.